This T cell receptor beta chain was identified in a study of patients and donors after allogeneic stem cell transplantation. This clonotype was seen only a few times. TCRdb independently ran MiXCR on the RT-PCR reads; one entry per CDR3 protein. This table holds 410,000 or so distinct CDR3 sequences, approximately 16% found once. CDR1 is DFQATT, CDR2 SNEGSKA, per germline (reference sequence). This CDR3 spans 13 amino acids. With 0 bases removed from V and 7 bases from J, the gap between germline ends came to 13 bases. The chain recombines TRBV20-1 with TRBJ2-7; no clear D. What was sequenced was blood, either unsorted or a sorted T cell fraction (not recorded which). The receptor was derived from a human donor who was either an allogeneic HSCT recipient or a stem cell or donor lymphocyte infusion donor (not recorded which). It is not recorded whose cells these are; they may come from a transplant donor. CDR3 sequence reads: CSAREGRKTEQYF. The CDR3 coding sequence is TGCAGTGCTAGAGAAGGGCGGAAGACAGAGCAGTACTTC.